Following are 15 T cell receptor beta chains from one sample sequenced in a study of Ad26.COV2.S vaccination and SARS-CoV-2 variants. Assay used: immunoSEQ multiplex PCR; TCRdb lists only in-frame clones, some missing. This sample carries about 320,000 clones, 70% to 90% of them seen once, and the ten largest clones take 2.1%. Treatment of the sample: roughly 18 received Ad26.COV2.S at low or high dose, single or two shots; about 5 received placebo; per-sample allocation not given. Vaccine and placebo recipients were sampled on day 63 after the first injection. Sequenced here: peripheral blood, sampled in a trial of Ad26.COV2.S vaccine versus placebo. Every receptor here comes from a person aged 18-65 years who received the Ad26.COV2.S COVID-19 vaccine or a placebo.

The chain has TRBV24-1 and TRBJ1-6, with D unclear. Germline CDR1 and CDR2: KGHDR and SFDVKD. The CDR3 loop spans 17 amino acids. The ends were cut back, 1 base at V and 6 bases at J, with 15 bases in the middle. The CDR3 DNA follows: TGTGCCACCAGTGATTTCAAGTTTCCAACAGCTAATTCACCCCTCCACTTT. This translates into CATSDFKFPTANSPLHF.

This chain joins TRBV27 and TRBJ2-7; no clear D. Per germline, CDR1 MNHEY and CDR2 SMNVEV (reference sequence). Trimming pared 4 bases from V and 5 bases from J, leaving 9 bases between. The CDR3 totals 12 residues. In DNA, the CDR3 is TGTGCCAGCAGTTCCCGCCGGGACGAGCAGTACTTC. This sequence encodes CASSSRRDEQYF.

J is TRBJ2-3 and V is TRBV5-1, with 9 bases identical to TRBD1. CDR1 and CDR2 from the germline V gene are SGHRS and YFSETQ. Trimming at V came to 4 bases and at J to 5 bases, leaving 5 bases not matched to a gene. This CDR3 has 14 amino acids. CDR3 sequence reads: CASSPGTGRDTQYF. The CDR3 DNA is TGCGCCAGCAGCCCCGGGACAGGGAGAGATACGCAGTATTTT.

V usage is TRBV5-1 and J usage is TRBJ2-3; 7 bases fit TRBD1. The germline gives CDR1 SGHRS, CDR2 YFSETQ. This CDR3 has 14 amino acids. Trimming at V came to 0 bases and at J to 4 bases, leaving 2 bases not matched to a gene. The CDR3 DNA sequence: TGCGCCAGCAGCTTGGACAGGGGAGCAGATACGCAGTATTTT. Its translation: CASSLDRGADTQYF.

The V gene is TRBV6-1, the J gene TRBJ2-1; D is unresolved. The CDR3 is made up of 15 amino acids. Germline lookup yields CDR1 MNHNS and CDR2 SASEGT. Trimming stripped 1 base from V and 6 bases from J, with 13 bases between. CDR3 loop: CASSEEETIPNEQFF. The CDR3 region has the DNA TGTGCCAGCAGTGAAGAGGAGACAATCCCCAATGAGCAGTTCTTC.

The rearrangement uses TRBV7-9 and TRBJ2-3; 10 bases are a match to TRBD2. The CDR3 loop spans 16 amino acids. The V gene's germline CDR1 is SEHNR and CDR2 FQNEAQ (reference sequence). V was pared by 8 bases and J by 5 bases, with 13 bases of the junction left unmatched. The CDR3 reads CASGETSGYKGDTQYF. CDR3 coding DNA: TGTGCCAGCGGAGAGACTAGCGGGTATAAAGGAGATACGCAGTATTTT. Looking up the rest from reference TRBV7-9 and TRBJ2-3 gives the full variable domain: DTGVSQNPRHKITKRGQNVTFRCDPISEHNRLYWYRQTLGQGPEFLTYFQNEAQLEKSRLLSDRFSAERPKGSFSTLEIQRTEQGDSAMYLCASGETSGYKGDTQYFGPGTRLTVL.

The chain has TRBV5-1 and TRBJ1-4; 8 positions agree with TRBD1. V was pared by 2 bases and J by 8 bases, with 11 bases of the junction left unmatched. The CDR3 is made up of 16 amino acids. Germline CDR1 and CDR2: SGHRS and YFSETQ. CDR3 sequence: CASSLGLTGDPEKLFF. The CDR3 DNA reads TGCGCCAGCAGCTTAGGATTGACAGGGGACCCCGAAAAACTGTTTTTT.

The chain combines TRBV4-1 with TRBJ1-1; 8 bases map to TRBD1. Germline lookup yields CDR1 MGHRA and CDR2 YSYEKL. The CDR3 has 16 residues. V lost 2 bases, J lost 1 base, and 6 bases stayed unmatched. The chain's CDR3 is CASSQIGQGPNTEAFF. The CDR3 DNA is TGCGCCAGCAGCCAAATCGGACAGGGACCGAACACTGAAGCTTTCTTT.

The chain links TRBV28 to TRBJ2-2; TRBD1 is a possible D gene (5 bases). V dropped 5 bases and J dropped 6 bases, with 13 bases sitting between them. From germline, CDR1 is MDHEN and CDR2 SYDVKM. The CDR3 spans 14 residues. CDR3 DNA: TGTGCCAGCAGTCTAGGACACCTCGCCGGGGAGCTGTTTTTT. Its protein product is CASSLGHLAGELFF. Based on the CDR3 plus reference TRBV28 and TRBJ2-2, the full variable domain is DVKVTQSSRYLVKRTGEKVFLECVQDMDHENMFWYRQDPGLGLRLIYFSYDVKMKEKGDIPEGYSVSREKKERFSLILESASTNQTSMYLCASSLGHLAGELFFGEGSRLTVL.

The CDR3 bases are TGTGCCAGTAGTATAGACGCGGGGCCTATGAACACTGAAGCTTTCTTT. Amino acid sequence: CASSIDAGPMNTEAFF. The rearrangement joins TRBV19 to TRBJ1-1, with D maybe TRBD1 (5 bases). Germline assignment: CDR1 LNHDA and CDR2 SQIVND (reference sequence). CDR3 length: 16 residues. Trimming took 0 bases from V and 0 from J, leaving 11 bases between them.

This rearrangement joins TRBV6-5 to TRBJ2-5; 12 nucleotides match TRBD2. The CDR3 is 16 residues long. After removal of 4 bases from V and 0 bases from J, the junction contained 3 bases not matched to a gene. CDR1 is MNHEY and CDR2 is SVGAGI in the germline V gene. CDR3 protein: CASSSTSGGYQETQYF. CDR3 coding DNA: TGTGCCAGCAGTTCCACTAGCGGGGGGTACCAAGAGACCCAGTACTTC.

The chain couples TRBV14 to TRBJ2-3; no reliable D call. V dropped 4 bases and J dropped 6 bases, with 11 bases sitting between them. Germline V gene sequence: CDR1 SGHDN, CDR2 FVKESK. CDR3 length: 13 residues. The CDR3: CASSPLAMDTQYF. The CDR3 DNA sequence: TGTGCCAGCAGCCCTCTGGCTATGGATACGCAGTATTTT.

This clone was recorded at least ten times. The J gene is TRBJ1-4, the V gene TRBV5-1; D call uncertain. The CDR3 length is 14 residues. CDR1 SGHRS and CDR2 YFSETQ come from the germline V gene. V lost 4 bases, J lost 4 bases, and 11 bases lay in between. CDR3 DNA: TGCGCCAGCAGCCCGGGCTTGGATAATGAAAAACTGTTTTTT. Translation: CASSPGLDNEKLFF.

This chain uses TRBV7-3 with TRBJ2-5; 10 nucleotides line up with TRBD1. Germline CDR1 is SGHTA and CDR2 is FQGTGA. This CDR3 has 14 amino acids. V shed 5 bases and J 5 bases; nucleotides not matched to a gene: 5. The CDR3 loop reads CASSPTGGWETQYF. The CDR3 DNA is TGTGCCAGCAGCCCGACAGGGGGCTGGGAGACCCAGTACTTC.

The J gene is TRBJ1-1, the V gene TRBV13, with D tentatively TRBD1 (6 bases). Germline loops: CDR1 PRHDT, CDR2 FYEKMQ (reference sequence). The CDR3 loop spans 14 amino acids. The V gene lost 5 bases and the J gene lost 2 bases, with 12 bases spanning the gap. CDR3 loop: CASSPQGTNTEAFF. DNA of the CDR3: TGTGCCAGCAGCCCACAGGGTACTAACACTGAAGCTTTCTTT.